These T cell receptor beta chains were read from a single sample in a study of blood T cell repertoires in COVID-19. Some clones are missing from TCRdb's copy, which holds only in-frame ones; the method was immunoSEQ multiplex PCR. The sample records approximately 96,000 clones, 88% being singletons. What was sequenced was peripheral blood. Receptor source: an elderly woman with acute or convalescent COVID-19. CDR3s include the opening cysteine and the closing phenylalanine or tryptophan. A D gene is named only where the DNA matches it firmly. Rows give clone size only sometimes, using once, few, many, or a class for an expanded clone.

abundance | j_gene | d_gene | v_gene | CDR3aa | CDR3nt
. | TRBJ1-1 | . | TRBV6-6 | CASSYGHLNTEAFF | TGTGCCAGCAGTTACGGACACCTGAACACTGAAGCTTTCTTT
. | TRBJ1-1 | . | TRBV4-3 | CASTPTGVFNTEAFF | TGCGCCAGCACGCCGACGGGGGTTTTTAACACTGAAGCTTTCTTT
. | TRBJ2-1 | . | TRBV19 | CASSTRVLIWDEQFF | TGTGCCAGTAGTACCCGGGTCTTAATTTGGGATGAGCAGTTCTTC
. | TRBJ1-1 | . | TRBV6-2/TRBV6-3 | CASSRQLVTEAFF | TGTGCCAGCAGCCGACAATTGGTGACTGAAGCTTTCTTT
. | TRBJ2-3 | TRBD2 | TRBV3-1/TRBV3-2 | CASSQAAGGGGDTQYF | TGTGCCAGCAGCCAAGCAGCTGGCGGGGGGGGAGATACGCAGTATTTT
. | TRBJ2-2 | TRBD2 | TRBV27 | CASSQGTSGSTGELFF | TGTGCCAGCAGCCAGGGGACTAGCGGGAGCACCGGGGAGCTGTTTTTT
. | TRBJ2-5 | TRBD2 | TRBV28 | CASSETSGRSYSETQYF | TGTGCCAGCAGTGAGACTAGCGGGAGATCTTATTCAGAGACCCAGTACTTC
. | TRBJ2-2 | TRBD1 | TRBV5-5 | CASSEGQGGWTGELFF | TGTGCCAGCAGCGAGGGACAGGGGGGTTGGACCGGGGAGCTGTTTTTT
. | TRBJ2-6 | . | TRBV18 | CASSLDTGANVLTF | TGTGCCAGCTCATTAGACACCGGGGCCAACGTCCTGACTTTC
. | TRBJ1-2 | TRBD1 | TRBV7-9 | CASSPGTGYGYTF | TGTGCCAGCAGCCCCGGGACAGGCTATGGCTACACCTTC
. | TRBJ2-7 | TRBD1 | TRBV5-8 | CASSSIDRASYF | TGTGCCAGCAGCTCCATCGACAGGGCCAGTTACTTC
. | TRBJ2-3 | TRBD2 | TRBV5-1 | CASSPHGTSGPQADTQYF | TGCGCCAGCAGCCCTCATGGGACTAGCGGCCCTCAGGCAGATACGCAGTATTTT
. | TRBJ2-1 | . | TRBV4-2 | CASSQNGIREQFF | TGTGCCAGCAGCCAAAACGGAATCAGGGAGCAGTTCTTC
. | TRBJ1-3 | . | TRBV7-8 | CASSLPTTGEGGLGGNTIYF | TGTGCCAGCAGCTTACCTACAACCGGGGAGGGAGGTCTTGGTGGAAACACCATATATTTT
. | TRBJ2-2 | . | TRBV6-5 | CASRQIVAGELFF | TGTGCCAGCCGACAAATCGTGGCCGGGGAGCTGTTTTTT
. | TRBJ1-1 | . | TRBV29-1 | CSVGPGTGNTEAFF | TGCAGCGTTGGACCGGGCACAGGGAACACTGAAGCTTTCTTT
. | TRBJ2-2 | . | TRBV5-4 | CASRQGSGELFF | TGTGCCAGCAGACAGGGATCCGGGGAGCTGTTTTTT
. | TRBJ1-3 | . | TRBV6-6 | CASRVGQPSGNTIYF | TGTGCCAGCAGGGTAGGACAGCCCTCTGGAAACACCATATATTTT
once | TRBJ2-5 | TRBD1 | TRBV5-6 | CASSLGTGYKIETQYF | TGTGCCAGCAGCTTGGGGACAGGGTACAAGATAGAGACCCAGTACTTC
. | TRBJ2-2 | . | TRBV6-5 | CASSYQLTGELFF | TGTGCCAGCAGTTACCAACTGACCGGGGAGCTGTTTTTT
. | TRBJ1-4 | . | TRBV6-6 | CASSSRHLYEKLFF | TGTGCCAGCAGTTCGAGACATTTGTATGAAAAACTGTTTTTT
. | TRBJ1-5 | TRBD1 | TRBV4-1 | CASSHRGSGQPQHF | TGCGCCAGCAGTCACAGGGGATCAGGGCAGCCCCAGCATTTT
. | TRBJ1-6 | . | TRBV4-3 | CASSQDISAWRNSPLHF | TGCGCCAGCAGCCAAGATATTTCCGCCTGGCGGAATTCACCCCTCCACTTT
few | TRBJ1-3 | . | TRBV11-3 | CASSASPGNTIYF | TGTGCCAGCAGCGCCAGTCCAGGAAACACCATATATTTT